The 14 T cell receptor beta chains reported below all come from one sample, sequenced in a study of T cell repertoires in ileal Crohn's disease. Sequenced by immunoSEQ multiplex PCR; TCRdb stores in-frame clones only, minus some. The data contain around 3,600 clones, roughly four fifths of them seen just once; the ten biggest clones take up 6.5% to 8.5%. The sample taken for sequencing was ileal tissue. The receptors shown here come from an adult with Crohn's disease.

The chain links TRBV6-1 to TRBJ2-7; D might be TRBD1 (5 bases). V was cut by 1 base and J by 0 bases, with 10 bases left in between. This CDR3 is built from 15 residues. Germline CDR1 reads MNHNS; CDR2 reads SASEGT. CDR3 DNA: TGTGCCAGCAGTGAAGGTTGGGGCAGCTCCTACGAGCAGTACTTC. This translates into CASSEGWGSSYEQYF.

This chain uses TRBV9 with TRBJ2-2, with 10 positions matching TRBD1. The J segment lost 4 bases and the V segment lost 4 bases, leaving 10 bases of the junction unmatched. Germline V gene lookup returns CDR1 SGDLS and CDR2 YYNGEE. This CDR3 region has 17 residues. The CDR3 nucleotides are TGTGCCAGCAGCCCTTCATTGGGACAGGGGAGCACCGGGGAGCTGTTTTTT. This sequence encodes CASSPSLGQGSTGELFF.

The chain combines TRBV5-6 with TRBJ1-6, with 9 bases lining up with TRBD1. This CDR3 is 16 amino acids long. Trimming at V came to 1 base and at J to 7 bases, leaving 6 bases not matched to a gene. The germline CDR1 and CDR2 sequences are SGHDT and YYEEEE. This chain's CDR3 is CASSLNYGQGNSPLHF. Here the CDR3 DNA reads TGTGCCAGCAGCTTGAATTATGGACAGGGGAATTCACCCCTCCACTTT.

A single count supports this clone. V gene TRBV5-4 combines with J gene TRBJ2-2; 7 bases match TRBD2. V shed 4 bases and J 0 bases; nucleotides not matched to a gene: 6. Germline V gene lookup returns CDR1 SGHNT and CDR2 YYREEE (reference sequence). The CDR3 extends over 16 amino acids. The CDR3 reads CASSPGGTTNTGELFF. DNA of the CDR3: TGTGCCAGCAGCCCAGGCGGGACTACGAACACCGGGGAGCTGTTTTTT. The variable domain in full, with the rest retrieved from reference TRBV5-4 and TRBJ2-2, is ETGVTQSPTHLIKTRGQQVTLRCSSQSGHNTVSWYQQALGQGPQFIFQYYREEENGRGNFPPRFSGLQFPNYSSELNVNALELDDSALYLCASSPGGTTNTGELFFGEGSRLTVL.

For this clone: At the DNA level, this CDR3 is encoded by other sequences in the same sample as well. This chain connects TRBV9 to TRBJ2-3, with 7 positions matching TRBD2. The CDR3 consists of 16 residues. The germline V gene has CDR1 SGDLS and CDR2 YYNGEE. The V segment lost 0 bases and the J segment 3 bases; nucleotides outside the gene matches: 7. The DNA of the CDR3 is TGTGCCAGCAGCGTAGGTCCGGGAGGTGGGACAGATACGCAGTATTTT. Its translation: CASSVGPGGGTDTQYF.

This chain uses TRBV29-1 with TRBJ2-5; 7 nucleotides align to TRBD2. The V segment lost 8 bases and the J segment 5 bases; nucleotides outside the gene matches: 2. This CDR3 comprises 10 residues. CDR1 and CDR2 (germline): SQVTM, ANQGSEA. CDR3 loop: CSMGGETQYF. CDR3 DNA sequence: TGCAGCATGGGAGGGGAGACCCAGTACTTC.

The chain is built from TRBV30 and TRBJ1-3; D is ambiguous. Germline V gene data show CDR1 as GTSNPN and CDR2 as SVGIG (reference sequence). The CDR3 extends over 14 amino acids. Between the trimmed V and J ends, which lost 2 bases and 0 bases, there was a span of 8 bases. The CDR3 sequence: CAWSLSSSGNTIYF. Here the CDR3 DNA reads TGTGCCTGGAGTTTGTCGAGCTCTGGAAACACCATATATTTT.

The chain joins TRBV6-6 to TRBJ2-7; 12 nucleotides line up with TRBD1. This CDR3 has 16 residues. With 2 bases clipped from V and 5 bases from J, the junction kept 7 bases outside the gene matches. Germline loops: CDR1 MNHNY, CDR2 SVGAGI (reference sequence). This CDR3 reads CASSYGAGQGAHEQYV. CDR3 in DNA: TGTGCCAGCAGTTACGGAGCGGGACAGGGGGCGCACGAGCAGTACGTC.

The V call is TRBV4-1, the J call TRBJ2-2, with D possibly TRBD2 on 5 matching bases. Trimming took 2 bases from V and 6 from J, leaving 7 bases between them. CDR1 MGHRA and CDR2 YSYEKL come from the germline V gene. This CDR3 region has 13 residues. Here the CDR3 reads CASSQTSSGELFF. The CDR3 DNA is TGCGCCAGCAGCCAAACTAGTTCCGGGGAGCTGTTTTTT.

The chain combines TRBV19 with TRBJ2-2, with D possibly TRBD2 on 5 matching bases. Germline V gene sequence: CDR1 LNHDA, CDR2 SQIVND (reference sequence). The CDR3 totals 12 residues. V lost 5 bases and J lost 5, with 6 bases in between. The CDR3 is CASSGRTGELFF. CDR3 DNA sequence: TGTGCCAGTAGTGGGAGAACCGGGGAGCTGTTTTTT. Variable domain in full (rest from reference TRBV19 and TRBJ2-2): DGGITQSPKYLFRKEGQNVTLSCEQNLNHDAMYWYRQDPGQGLRLIYYSQIVNDFQKGDIAEGYSVSREKKESFPLTVTSAQKNPTAFYLCASSGRTGELFFGEGSRLTVL.

The chain carries TRBV13 and TRBJ1-2, with 7 bases aligning to TRBD1. V trimming: 2 bases; J trimming: 3 bases; junction bases outside the gene matches: 15. Germline V gene sequence: CDR1 PRHDT, CDR2 FYEKMQ (reference sequence). CDR3 length: 18 residues. CDR3 bases: TGTGCCAGCAGCTTATATGACAGGGAAGGGTCCCATGACTATGGCTACACCTTC. Amino acid sequence: CASSLYDREGSHDYGYTF.

This clone has just a few counts. V usage is TRBV7-8 and J usage is TRBJ2-3; no firm D call. Germline V gene data show CDR1 as SGHVS and CDR2 as FQNEAQ. The length of the CDR3 is 12 residues. V lost 4 bases and J lost 5, with 7 bases in between. This CDR3 reads CASSSGLDTQYF. The CDR3 DNA reads TGTGCCAGCAGCTCAGGCCTAGATACGCAGTATTTT.

In its sample, this clone was seen once. This chain links TRBV25-1 with TRBJ1-1, with a weak D call TRBD1 (6 bases). The CDR3 contains 13 residues. Germline CDR1 is MGHDK and CDR2 is SYGVNS. V was shortened by 6 bases and J by 0 bases, with 8 bases between the two germline ends. The CDR3 protein is CASRGQLNTEAFF. For the CDR3, the DNA is TGTGCCAGCAGAGGACAGTTGAACACTGAAGCTTTCTTT.

The CDR3 sequence is CASTSRLAGKTYNEQFF. The CDR3 DNA follows: TGTGCCAGTACCTCTAGACTAGCGGGAAAGACCTACAATGAGCAGTTCTTC. V and J are TRBV19 and TRBJ2-1; TRBD2 agrees at 11 bases. Trimming at V came to 7 bases and at J to 2 bases, leaving 10 bases not matched to a gene. Per the germline V gene, CDR1 is LNHDA and CDR2 is SQIVND (reference sequence). CDR3 length: 17 residues.